The clone carrying this T cell receptor (beta chain) is deemed medium-sized (0.01 to 0.1%). These data come from a study of HIV-infected patients and healthy controls. The CDR3 is 15 amino acids. The germline V gene has CDR1 SGHVS and CDR2 FQNEAQ. V gave up 0 bases and J gave up 5 bases, with 14 bases separating them. cDNA was made from approximately 0.55 ug RNA using alpha and beta constant primers. Separate chain-specific third strand synthesis with multiplexing indices produced the alpha and beta libraries. Via MiXCR, TCRdb re-called the 5' RACE reads, giving one row per CDR3 protein. The sample includes roughly 8,100 distinct CDR3 sequences, roughly 7.4% seen only once; the top ten take 8.5% to 9.5%. The repertoire came from unfractionated whole blood and reflected all unsorted peripheral T cells.

The chain uses TRBV7-8 and TRBJ2-7; tentative D call: TRBD1 (5 bases). The clonotype was recovered from an adult with HIV infection. The sample consisted of blood, taken before antiretroviral therapy. The CDR3, as DNA: TGTGCCAGCAGCTTAGCAGGGTCTTTGGGGCACGAGCAGTACTTC. Its protein is CASSLAGSLGHEQYF.